The 15 T cell receptor beta chains below come from one sample, sequenced in a study of shared clonotypes between healthy human individuals. Profiling relied on immunoSEQ multiplex PCR, and the TCRdb table lists in-frame clones only, not all of them. The sample holds roughly 170,000 clones, 66% seen once. The sample comprised memory CD4+ T cells sorted from blood. Documented subset: CD45RA-negative fraction. The receptor source for this set is a man younger than 45 in good health.

This clone was picked up a small number of times. The chain couples TRBV5-1 to TRBJ2-7; TRBD1 aligns across 8 bases. The V segment lost 4 bases and the J segment 0 bases; nucleotides outside the gene matches: 6. The CDR3 loop spans 15 amino acids. Germline assignment: CDR1 SGHRS and CDR2 YFSETQ. The CDR3 coding sequence is TGCGCCAGCAGCCGAGGGACAGGAATCTCCTACGAGCAGTACTTC. Translating gives CASSRGTGISYEQYF.

V and J are TRBV7-9 and TRBJ2-1, with 11 bases fitting TRBD2. J gave up 8 bases and V 5 bases, and 8 bases lay outside the gene matches. CDR3 length equals 15 residues. CDR1 is SEHNR, CDR2 FQNEAQ, per germline (reference sequence). The CDR3 sequence is CASSLTLAGDHEQFF. CDR3 sequence (DNA): TGTGCCAGCAGCCTTACACTAGCGGGAGACCATGAGCAGTTCTTC. Variable domain in full (rest from reference TRBV7-9 and TRBJ2-1): DTGVSQNPRHKITKRGQNVTFRCDPISEHNRLYWYRQTLGQGPEFLTYFQNEAQLEKSRLLSDRFSAERPKGSFSTLEIQRTEQGDSAMYLCASSLTLAGDHEQFFGPGTRLTVL.

The chain links TRBV5-4 to TRBJ2-5, with TRBD1 matching over 8 bases. The germline gives CDR1 SGHNT, CDR2 YYREEE (reference sequence). J gave up 5 bases and V 0 bases, and 3 bases lay outside the gene matches. This CDR3 region has 14 residues. CDR3 nucleotide sequence: TGTGCCAGCAGCTTGGCCAGGGGGCAGGAGACCCAGTACTTC. Encoded protein: CASSLARGQETQYF.

This clone came up once. The J gene is TRBJ2-2, the V gene TRBV7-2; unclear D gene. Germline-derived CDR1 and CDR2 are SGHTA and FQGNSA. The CDR3 extends over 14 amino acids. Trimming left V 3 bases short and J 4 bases short, with 9 bases between. Written as DNA, the CDR3 is TGTGCCAGCAGCTTCGCCAGACCCACCGGGGAGCTGTTTTTT. The encoded protein is CASSFARPTGELFF.

The CDR3 protein is CASSLVWGGELFF. In DNA form, the CDR3 reads TGTGCCAGCAGCTTGGTCTGGGGCGGGGAGCTGTTTTTT. The chain has TRBV5-6 and TRBJ2-2; D not resolved. CDR3 size: 13 residues. The V and J ends lost 0 bases and 7 bases respectively, with 7 bases between them. Germline V gene sequence: CDR1 SGHDT, CDR2 YYEEEE.

The chain recombines TRBV7-6 with TRBJ2-7, with 8 bases fitting TRBD2. This CDR3 region has 17 residues. V dropped 0 bases and J dropped 2; count of bases not matched to a gene: 9. The V gene's germline CDR1 is SGHVS and CDR2 FNYEAQ. In DNA, the CDR3 is TGTGCCAGCAGCTTAGCAGACGGGAGGGCCCTGCCCTACGAGCAGTACTTC. Translation gives CASSLADGRALPYEQYF.

V and J are TRBV5-1 and TRBJ1-3; no reliable D call. CDR1 is SGHRS and CDR2 is YFSETQ in the germline V gene. Deletions cut 1 base from V and 0 bases from J, with 14 bases between. CDR3 length equals 17 residues. The CDR3 bases are TGCGCCAGCAGCTTGTATGCCTCCGCGAGCTCTGGAAACACCATATATTTT. Protein sequence: CASSLYASASSGNTIYF.

The table lists this clone with a few counts. The junction and the germline gene differ at one end; a read error may be behind it. The chain carries TRBV7-7 and TRBJ2-2; TRBD2 matches at 12 bases. Germline CDR1 is SSHAT and CDR2 is FNYEAQ (reference sequence). The CDR3 loop spans 17 amino acids. CDR3 protein: CASSKTGLAGNTGELFF. CDR3 DNA sequence: TGTGCTAGCAGCAAAACGGGACTAGCGGGGAACACCGGGGAGCTGTTTTTT.

The CDR3 here is CASSKGTGPTGELFF. CDR3 in DNA: TGTGCCAGCAGCAAAGGGACTGGGCCCACCGGGGAGCTGTTTTTT. The chain has TRBV5-4 and TRBJ2-2; maybe TRBD2 (6 bases). The CDR3 runs to 15 residues. Trimming removed 4 bases at V and 4 bases at J, with 14 bases between. The germline gives CDR1 SGHNT, CDR2 YYREEE (reference sequence).

This CDR3 reads CASSPDAEQYF. The CDR3 bases are TGTGCCAGCAGCCCCGATGCCGAGCAGTACTTC. The V call is TRBV7-2, the J call TRBJ2-7, with D unclear. This CDR3 comprises 11 residues. Germline V gene data show CDR1 as SGHTA and CDR2 as FQGNSA. V lost 5 bases to trimming and J lost 6 bases, with 8 bases between them.

This clone was observed a few times. This chain uses TRBV5-1 with TRBJ2-1, with D possibly matching TRBD1 (6 bases). From germline, CDR1 is SGHRS and CDR2 YFSETQ. This CDR3 spans 16 amino acids. Deletions cut 6 bases from V and 8 bases from J, with 24 bases between. As DNA, the CDR3 is TGCGCCAGCACCTCGTCCGGGACATCCCAGTGGGATGAGCAGTTCTTC. It yields the protein CASTSSGTSQWDEQFF.

The chain links TRBV11-3 to TRBJ2-1; 7 bases map to TRBD2. Per germline, CDR1 SGHNT and CDR2 YENEEA. The CDR3 consists of 14 residues. With 10 bases clipped from V and 7 bases from J, the junction kept 13 bases outside the gene matches. For the CDR3, the DNA is TGTGCCACGGGGGGAGCCGTTGCTGGGAATGAGCAGTTCTTC. Protein sequence: CATGGAVAGNEQFF.

V is TRBV4-2 and J is TRBJ2-6; D gene uncertain. The CDR3 is 17 amino acids. V was cut by 1 base and J by 2 bases, with 12 bases left in between. Germline V gene data show CDR1 as LGHNA and CDR2 as YNFKEQ. CDR3 DNA: TGTGCCAGCAGCCAAGGTTCCTACAGCGCTGGGGCCAACGTCCTGACTTTC. The encoded protein is CASSQGSYSAGANVLTF.

The rearrangement uses TRBV25-1 and TRBJ2-5; D gene uncertain. The germline V gene has CDR1 MGHDK and CDR2 SYGVNS. The CDR3 consists of 14 residues. V dropped 7 bases and J dropped 0 bases, with 12 bases sitting between them. CDR3 sequence: CASTPQKYQETQYF. The CDR3 nucleotides read TGTGCCAGCACGCCACAGAAGTACCAAGAGACCCAGTACTTC.

V and J are TRBV4-3 and TRBJ1-2; the D gene is possibly TRBD1 (5 bases). The CDR3 contains 15 residues. The V gene's germline CDR1 is LGHNA and CDR2 YSLEER. Trimming pared 1 base from V and 0 bases from J, leaving 9 bases between. DNA of the CDR3: TGCGCCAGCAGCCAAGTGGTAGGGGCTAACTATGGCTACACCTTC. This sequence encodes CASSQVVGANYGYTF.